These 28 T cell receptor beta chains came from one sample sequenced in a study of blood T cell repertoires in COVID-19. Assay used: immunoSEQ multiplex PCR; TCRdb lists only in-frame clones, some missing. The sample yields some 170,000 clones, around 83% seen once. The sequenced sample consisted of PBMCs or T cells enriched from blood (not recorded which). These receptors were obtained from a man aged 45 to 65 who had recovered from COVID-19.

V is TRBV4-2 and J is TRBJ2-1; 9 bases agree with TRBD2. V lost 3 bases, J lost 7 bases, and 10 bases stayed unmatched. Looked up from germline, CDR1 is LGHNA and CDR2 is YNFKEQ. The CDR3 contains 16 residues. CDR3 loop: CASSQGTSPVRNEQFF. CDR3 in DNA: TGTGCCAGCAGCCAGGGGACTAGCCCCGTCCGTAATGAGCAGTTCTTC.

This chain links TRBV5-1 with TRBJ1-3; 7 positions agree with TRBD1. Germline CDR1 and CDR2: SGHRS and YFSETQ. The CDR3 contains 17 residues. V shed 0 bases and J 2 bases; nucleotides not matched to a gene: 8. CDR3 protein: CASSLGTGDPPGNTIYF. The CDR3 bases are TGCGCCAGCAGCTTGGGTACAGGGGATCCCCCTGGAAACACCATATATTTT.

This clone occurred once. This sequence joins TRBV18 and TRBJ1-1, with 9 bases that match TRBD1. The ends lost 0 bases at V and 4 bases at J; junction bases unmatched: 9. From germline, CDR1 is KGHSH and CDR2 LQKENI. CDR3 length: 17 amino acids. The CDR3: CASSPPMGQGRATEAFF. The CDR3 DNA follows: TGTGCCAGCTCACCACCGATGGGACAGGGAAGGGCCACTGAAGCTTTCTTT.

The CDR3 reads CASRPQGGYGYTF. The CDR3 DNA reads TGTGCCAGCAGGCCACAGGGGGGCTATGGCTACACCTTC. The chain is built from TRBV12-3 or TRBV12-4 and TRBJ1-2, with 8 bases fitting TRBD1. V gave up 6 bases and J gave up 4 bases; unmatched junction bases: 4. This CDR3 has 13 residues.

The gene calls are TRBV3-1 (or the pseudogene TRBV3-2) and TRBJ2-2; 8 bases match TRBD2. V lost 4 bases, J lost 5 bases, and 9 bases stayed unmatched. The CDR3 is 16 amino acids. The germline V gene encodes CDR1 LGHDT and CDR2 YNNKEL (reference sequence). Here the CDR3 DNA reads TGTGCCAGCAGCCGAGGTCTAGCGGGTCCGACCGGGGAGCTGTTTTTT. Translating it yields CASSRGLAGPTGELFF.

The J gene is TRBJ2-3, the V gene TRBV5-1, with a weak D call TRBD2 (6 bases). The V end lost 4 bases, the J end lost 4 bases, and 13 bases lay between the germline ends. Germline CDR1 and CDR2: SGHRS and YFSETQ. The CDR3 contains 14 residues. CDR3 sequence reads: CASSTRLVADTQYF. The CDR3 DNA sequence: TGCGCCAGCAGCACCCGACTAGTTGCAGATACGCAGTATTTT.

For the CDR3, the DNA is TGTGCCAGCAGCCAAGGGACAGGACGGAGTGAAGCTTTCTTT. It specifies CASSQGTGRSEAFF. This sequence joins TRBV3-1 (or the pseudogene TRBV3-2) and TRBJ1-1; the match to TRBD1 covers 7 bases. Germline assignment: CDR1 LGHDT and CDR2 YNNKEL (reference sequence). The CDR3 runs 14 residues. V lost 1 base, J lost 7 bases, and 6 bases stayed unmatched.

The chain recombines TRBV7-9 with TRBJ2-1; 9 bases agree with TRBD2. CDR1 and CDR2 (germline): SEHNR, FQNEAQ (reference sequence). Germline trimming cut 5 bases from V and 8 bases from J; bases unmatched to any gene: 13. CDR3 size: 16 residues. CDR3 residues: CASSRGQAGGLDEQFF. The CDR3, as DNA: TGTGCCAGCAGCCGAGGGCAGGCGGGGGGGCTGGATGAGCAGTTCTTC.

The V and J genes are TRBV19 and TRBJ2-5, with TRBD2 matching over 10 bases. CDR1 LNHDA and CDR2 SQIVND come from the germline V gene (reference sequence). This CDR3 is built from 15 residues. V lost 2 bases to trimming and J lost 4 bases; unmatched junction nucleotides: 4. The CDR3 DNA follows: TGTGCCAGTAGTATAAGCGGGGGGGCCCGAGAGACCCAGTACTTC. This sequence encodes CASSISGGARETQYF.

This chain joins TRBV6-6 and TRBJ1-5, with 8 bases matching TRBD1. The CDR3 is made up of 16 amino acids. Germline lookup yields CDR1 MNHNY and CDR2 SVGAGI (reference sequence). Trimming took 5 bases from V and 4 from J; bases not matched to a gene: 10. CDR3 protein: CASSSKGTGVNQPQHF. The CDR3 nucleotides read TGTGCCAGCAGTAGTAAAGGGACAGGAGTGAATCAGCCCCAGCATTTT.

In DNA, the CDR3 is TGTGCCAGCAGTGGTTACATAAACCAAGAGACCCAGTACTTC. It encodes CASSGYINQETQYF. The chain employs TRBV2 and TRBJ2-5; D ambiguous. The CDR3 loop spans 14 amino acids. CDR1 is SNHLY, CDR2 FYNNEI, per germline. V was cut by 4 bases and J by 0 bases, with 9 bases left in between.

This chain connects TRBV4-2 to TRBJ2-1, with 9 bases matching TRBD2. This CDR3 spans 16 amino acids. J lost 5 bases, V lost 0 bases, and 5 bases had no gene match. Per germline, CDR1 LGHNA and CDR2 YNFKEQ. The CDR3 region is CASSQDISGGNNEQFF. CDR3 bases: TGTGCCAGCAGCCAAGACATTAGCGGGGGAAACAATGAGCAGTTCTTC.

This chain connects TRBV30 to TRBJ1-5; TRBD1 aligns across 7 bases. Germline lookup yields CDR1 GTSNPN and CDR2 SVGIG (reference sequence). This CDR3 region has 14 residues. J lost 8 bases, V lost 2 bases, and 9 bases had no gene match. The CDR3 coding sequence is TGTGCCTGGAGTTTGGGACAGAGGGGTAAGCCCCAGCATTTT. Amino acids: CAWSLGQRGKPQHF.

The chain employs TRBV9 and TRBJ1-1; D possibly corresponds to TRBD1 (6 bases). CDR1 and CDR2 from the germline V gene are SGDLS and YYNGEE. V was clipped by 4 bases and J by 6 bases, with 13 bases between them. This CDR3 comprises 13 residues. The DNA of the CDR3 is TGTGCCAGCAGCCTCAGGGGAAACGCTGAAGCTTTCTTT. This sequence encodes CASSLRGNAEAFF.

CDR3 coding DNA: TGCGCCAGCAGCGACCAAGCGGGGGTAGGGAATGAGCAGTTCTTC. Encoded protein: CASSDQAGVGNEQFF. This chain connects TRBV5-1 to TRBJ2-1; TRBD2 agrees at 8 bases. This CDR3 has 15 residues. Germline CDR1 SGHRS, CDR2 YFSETQ. The trim removed 4 bases at V and 7 bases at J, leaving 10 bases unmatched.

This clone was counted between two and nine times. CDR3 DNA: TGTGCCAGCAGCCAGATGGGGGGGGGCCATGAGCAGTTCTTC. Amino acids: CASSQMGGGHEQFF. The gene calls are TRBV7-6 and TRBJ2-1; perhaps TRBD2 as D (7 bases). Looked up from germline, CDR1 is SGHVS and CDR2 is FNYEAQ. This CDR3 has 14 amino acids. The V end was cut by 5 bases, the J end by 8 bases, with 16 bases between.

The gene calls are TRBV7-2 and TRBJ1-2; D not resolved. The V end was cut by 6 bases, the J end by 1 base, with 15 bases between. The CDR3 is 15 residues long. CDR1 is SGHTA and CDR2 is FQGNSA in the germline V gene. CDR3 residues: CASSFHKDYNYGYTF. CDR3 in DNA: TGTGCCAGCAGTTTCCACAAGGACTATAACTATGGCTACACCTTC.

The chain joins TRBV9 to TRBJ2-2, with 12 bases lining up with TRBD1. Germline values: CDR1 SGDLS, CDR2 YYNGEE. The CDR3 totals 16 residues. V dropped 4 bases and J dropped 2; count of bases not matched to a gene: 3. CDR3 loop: CASSTGTGGNTGELFF. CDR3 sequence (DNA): TGTGCCAGCAGCACGGGGACAGGGGGCAACACCGGGGAGCTGTTTTTT.

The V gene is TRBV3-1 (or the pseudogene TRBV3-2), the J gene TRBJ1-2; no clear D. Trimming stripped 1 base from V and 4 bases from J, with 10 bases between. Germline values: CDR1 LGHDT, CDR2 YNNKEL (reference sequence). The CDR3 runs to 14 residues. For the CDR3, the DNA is TGTGCCAGCAGCCAAGGAGGGCTCGGCTATGGCTACACCTTC. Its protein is CASSQGGLGYGYTF.

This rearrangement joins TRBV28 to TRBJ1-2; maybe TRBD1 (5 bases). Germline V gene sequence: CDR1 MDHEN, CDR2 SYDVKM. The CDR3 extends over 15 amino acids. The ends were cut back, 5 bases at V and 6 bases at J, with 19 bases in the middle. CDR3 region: CASSRTQNRGDGYTF. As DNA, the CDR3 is TGTGCCAGCAGTCGCACGCAGAACCGGGGGGATGGCTACACCTTC.

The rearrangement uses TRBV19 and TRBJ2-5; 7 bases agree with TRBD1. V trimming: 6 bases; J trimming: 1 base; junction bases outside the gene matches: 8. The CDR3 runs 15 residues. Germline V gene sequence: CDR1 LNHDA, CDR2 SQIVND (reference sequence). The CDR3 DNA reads TGTGCCAGTAGGGTACGATACAGGGGCCAAGAGACCCAGTACTTC. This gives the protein CASRVRYRGQETQYF.

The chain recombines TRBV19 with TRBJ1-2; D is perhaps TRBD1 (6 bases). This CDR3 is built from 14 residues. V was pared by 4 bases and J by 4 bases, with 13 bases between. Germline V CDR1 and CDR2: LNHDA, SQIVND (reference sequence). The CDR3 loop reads CASSRTARVYGYTF. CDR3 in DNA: TGTGCCAGTAGTAGGACAGCCCGGGTCTATGGCTACACCTTC.

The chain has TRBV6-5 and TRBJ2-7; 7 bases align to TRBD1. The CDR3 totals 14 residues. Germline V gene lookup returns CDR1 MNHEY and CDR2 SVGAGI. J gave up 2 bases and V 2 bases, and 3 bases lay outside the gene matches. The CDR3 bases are TGTGCCAGCAGTTACGCAGGACAGGCCTACGAGCAGTACTTC. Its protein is CASSYAGQAYEQYF.

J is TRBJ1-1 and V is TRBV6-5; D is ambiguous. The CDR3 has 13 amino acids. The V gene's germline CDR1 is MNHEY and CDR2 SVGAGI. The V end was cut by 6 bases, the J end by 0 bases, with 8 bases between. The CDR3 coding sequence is TGTGCCAGCAGGGCGGCGGTGAACACTGAAGCTTTCTTT. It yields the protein CASRAAVNTEAFF.

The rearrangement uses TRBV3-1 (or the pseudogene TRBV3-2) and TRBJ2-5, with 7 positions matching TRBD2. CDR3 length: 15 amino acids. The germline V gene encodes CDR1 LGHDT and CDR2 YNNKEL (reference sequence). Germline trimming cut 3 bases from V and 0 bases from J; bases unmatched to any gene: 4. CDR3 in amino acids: CASSQRGKYQETQYF. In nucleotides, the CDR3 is TGTGCCAGCAGCCAGCGGGGGAAGTACCAAGAGACCCAGTACTTC.

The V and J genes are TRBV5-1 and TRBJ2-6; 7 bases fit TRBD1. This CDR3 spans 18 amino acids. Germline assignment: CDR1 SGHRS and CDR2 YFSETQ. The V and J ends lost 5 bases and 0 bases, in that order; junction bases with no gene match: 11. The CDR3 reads CASRTTGTEYSGANVLTF. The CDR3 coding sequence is TGCGCCAGCAGAACGACCGGGACAGAGTACTCTGGGGCCAACGTCCTGACTTTC.

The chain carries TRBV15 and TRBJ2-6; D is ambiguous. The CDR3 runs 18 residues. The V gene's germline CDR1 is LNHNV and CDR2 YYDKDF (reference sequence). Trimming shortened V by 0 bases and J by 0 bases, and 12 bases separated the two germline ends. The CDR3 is CATSRDRRQTSGANVLTF. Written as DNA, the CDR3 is TGTGCCACCAGCAGAGATAGGCGGCAGACCTCTGGGGCCAACGTCCTGACTTTC.

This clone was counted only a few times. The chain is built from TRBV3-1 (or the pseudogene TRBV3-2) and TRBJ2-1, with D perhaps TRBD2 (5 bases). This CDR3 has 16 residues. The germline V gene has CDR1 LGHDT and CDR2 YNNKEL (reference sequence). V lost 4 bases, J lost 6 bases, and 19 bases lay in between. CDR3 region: CASSPWWGERGNEQFF. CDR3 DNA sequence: TGTGCCAGCAGCCCCTGGTGGGGAGAAAGAGGCAATGAGCAGTTCTTC.